The rows below give T cell receptor beta chains drawn from one sample of a study of T cells in Graves' hyperthyroidism and ophthalmopathy. MiXCR, applied by TCRdb to the multiplex PCR reads, yields one record per CDR3 protein. The sample contains hundreds of thousands of distinct CDR3 sequences, just under 20% of which appear only once. The sequenced material came from blood. These receptors were collected from a man aged 40-49 years with Graves' ophthalmopathy. Both conserved end residues are part of each CDR3. Fields, in order: J gene, D gene, clone size, V gene, CDR3 protein, CDR3 DNA. A D gene is named only where the DNA matches it firmly. The listing skips clone size in some rows; elsewhere it reads once, few, many or a size class.

j_gene: TRBJ2-3
d_gene: TRBD2
abundance: many
v_gene: TRBV6-1
CDR3aa: CASSVWGFQAGTQYF
CDR3nt: TGTGCCAGCAGTGTTTGGGGATTCCAAGCGGGGACGCAGTATTTT

j_gene: TRBJ2-3
d_gene: .
abundance: .
v_gene: TRBV28
CDR3aa: CASVPPGRVVTADTQYF
CDR3nt: TGTGCCAGCGTTCCCCCTGGGCGGGTCGTCACCGCAGATACGCAGTATTTT

j_gene: TRBJ2-7
d_gene: .
abundance: .
v_gene: TRBV28
CDR3aa: CASSTPGTSALYEQYF
CDR3nt: TGTGCCAGCAGTACCCCCGGGACGAGCGCCCTATACGAGCAGTACTTC

j_gene: TRBJ2-7
d_gene: .
abundance: many
v_gene: TRBV3-1
CDR3aa: CASSQQRREQYF
CDR3nt: TGTGCCAGCAGCCAACAGCGGCGGGAGCAGTACTTC

j_gene: TRBJ1-1
d_gene: .
abundance: few
v_gene: TRBV10-3
CDR3aa: CAISEVGLTEAFF
CDR3nt: TGTGCCATCAGTGAGGTCGGACTCACTGAAGCTTTCTTT

j_gene: TRBJ1-5
d_gene: .
abundance: many
v_gene: TRBV11-2
CDR3aa: CASSLGLNQPQHF
CDR3nt: TGTGCCAGCAGCTTAGGCCTCAATCAGCCCCAGCATTTT

j_gene: TRBJ1-2
d_gene: .
abundance: few
v_gene: TRBV12-3/TRBV12-4
CDR3aa: CASSVYAVGYTF
CDR3nt: TGTGCCAGCAGCGTGTACGCGGTTGGCTACACCTTC

j_gene: TRBJ1-3
d_gene: TRBD1
abundance: few
v_gene: TRBV2
CDR3aa: CASSSPGTGLNTIYF
CDR3nt: TGTGCCAGCAGTTCCCCCGGGACAGGGCTAAACACCATATATTTT

j_gene: TRBJ2-5
d_gene: .
abundance: .
v_gene: TRBV30
CDR3aa: CAWSPPIVGETQYF
CDR3nt: TGTGCCTGGAGTCCCCCGATCGTAGGAGAGACCCAGTACTTC

j_gene: TRBJ2-7
d_gene: TRBD2
abundance: many
v_gene: TRBV30
CDR3aa: CARRWSGIITYEQYF
CDR3nt: TGTGCCCGCCGGTGGAGCGGGATAATCACCTACGAGCAGTACTTC

j_gene: TRBJ1-2
d_gene: .
abundance: .
v_gene: TRBV20-1
CDR3aa: CSAREGVQGYTF
CDR3nt: TGCAGTGCTAGAGAAGGGGTACAAGGCTACACCTTC

j_gene: TRBJ2-7
d_gene: TRBD2
abundance: few
v_gene: TRBV10-3
CDR3aa: CAISEGLADYEQYF
CDR3nt: TGTGCCATCAGTGAGGGACTAGCAGACTACGAGCAGTACTTC

j_gene: TRBJ1-2
d_gene: TRBD1
abundance: .
v_gene: TRBV9
CDR3aa: CASSVGAGQGVYGYTF
CDR3nt: TGTGCCAGCAGCGTAGGGGCGGGGCAGGGGGTTTATGGCTACACCTTC

j_gene: TRBJ2-7
d_gene: TRBD2
abundance: many
v_gene: TRBV6-1
CDR3aa: CASSEGGGSLYEQYF
CDR3nt: TGTGCCAGCAGTGAAGGGGGGGGTAGCTTATACGAGCAGTACTTC

j_gene: TRBJ1-2
d_gene: .
abundance: few
v_gene: TRBV19
CDR3aa: CASSIFIPEERDGYTF
CDR3nt: TGTGCCAGTAGTATATTTATTCCGGAAGAAAGGGATGGCTACACCTTC

j_gene: TRBJ1-2
d_gene: .
abundance: few
v_gene: TRBV3-1
CDR3aa: CASSPYNREHGYTF
CDR3nt: TGTGCCAGCAGCCCCTATAACAGGGAGCATGGCTACACCTTC

j_gene: TRBJ1-6
d_gene: TRBD1
abundance: few
v_gene: TRBV6-5
CDR3aa: CASSSSGTAYNSPLHF
CDR3nt: TGTGCCAGCAGCTCCTCAGGGACAGCATATAATTCACCCCTCCACTTT

j_gene: TRBJ1-1
d_gene: TRBD1
abundance: many
v_gene: TRBV6-5
CDR3aa: CASSYLQGVTEAFF
CDR3nt: TGTGCCAGCAGTTACCTTCAGGGGGTCACTGAAGCTTTCTTT